Listed below are T cell receptor beta chains from one sample, sequenced in a study of cytomegalovirus exposure and HLA in healthy donors. Using immunoSEQ multiplex PCR, the repertoire was profiled, and TCRdb retains in-frame clones only, with some absent. This sample has under 150,000 clones, with just over 70% found just once. The sequenced sample was PBMCs. These receptor sequences come from a woman in her sixties in good health and CMV-seropositive. Each CDR3 is given with its conserved first and last residue. A D gene is named only where the DNA matches it firmly. The listing skips clone size in some rows; elsewhere it reads once, few, many or a size class.

d_call: TRBD1
clone_size: NA
j_call: TRBJ2-1
v_call: TRBV7-3
cdr3_nt: TGTGCCAGCAGCTCCTTCGAAGGGGACAGGAACAATGAGCAGTTCTTC
cdr3_aa: CASSSFEGDRNNEQFF

d_call: NA
clone_size: NA
j_call: TRBJ2-7
v_call: TRBV14
cdr3_nt: TGTGCCAGCAGGTACAGGAGCTCCTACGAGCAGTACTTC
cdr3_aa: CASRYRSSYEQYF

d_call: NA
clone_size: few
j_call: TRBJ1-6
v_call: TRBV6-5
cdr3_nt: TGTGCCAGCAGTTATCAGGGTCGGGTTGGTTCACCCCTCCACTTT
cdr3_aa: CASSYQGRVGSPLHF

d_call: NA
clone_size: NA
j_call: TRBJ1-1
v_call: TRBV9
cdr3_nt: TGTGCCAGCAGCGTAGTGGGGCGGAACACTGAAGCTTTCTTT
cdr3_aa: CASSVVGRNTEAFF

d_call: TRBD1
clone_size: NA
j_call: TRBJ1-6
v_call: TRBV6-6
cdr3_nt: TGTGCCAGCAAGAGGCGGGACAGTGAAAATTCACCCCTCCACTTT
cdr3_aa: CASKRRDSENSPLHF

d_call: NA
clone_size: NA
j_call: TRBJ1-2
v_call: TRBV7-6
cdr3_nt: TGTGCCAGCAGCTTTGAACAGGCCTATGGCTACACCTTC
cdr3_aa: CASSFEQAYGYTF

d_call: TRBD2
clone_size: NA
j_call: TRBJ2-7
v_call: TRBV29-1
cdr3_nt: TGCAGCGTTCGCCCGGGACTAGACTCCTACGAGCAGTACTTC
cdr3_aa: CSVRPGLDSYEQYF

d_call: TRBD2
clone_size: few
j_call: TRBJ2-5
v_call: TRBV6-1
cdr3_nt: TGTGCCAGCAGTGTTGGGGGGGAAGAGACCCAGTACTTC
cdr3_aa: CASSVGGEETQYF

d_call: NA
clone_size: few
j_call: TRBJ2-5
v_call: TRBV7-6
cdr3_nt: TGTGCCAGCACCTTCAAGACAGAAGACAAGACCCAGTACTTC
cdr3_aa: CASTFKTEDKTQYF

d_call: TRBD1
clone_size: NA
j_call: TRBJ2-7
v_call: TRBV27
cdr3_nt: TGTGCCAGCAGTCGAGCACCGGACAGGGGTTACGAGCAGTACTTC
cdr3_aa: CASSRAPDRGYEQYF

d_call: NA
clone_size: few
j_call: TRBJ2-5
v_call: TRBV5-5
cdr3_nt: TGTGCCAGCAGCTTGGAAGGGAGGCAAGAGACCCAGTACTTC
cdr3_aa: CASSLEGRQETQYF

d_call: NA
clone_size: once
j_call: TRBJ1-4
v_call: TRBV5-1
cdr3_nt: TGCGCCAGCAGCATGGGGTTCGGGGAAAAACTGTTTTTT
cdr3_aa: CASSMGFGEKLFF

d_call: NA
clone_size: NA
j_call: TRBJ1-2
v_call: TRBV27
cdr3_nt: TGTGCCAGCAGTTTATCGAGGGTACACGGCTACACCTTC
cdr3_aa: CASSLSRVHGYTF

d_call: NA
clone_size: NA
j_call: TRBJ2-1
v_call: TRBV10-3
cdr3_nt: TGTGCCTCGACAGGAACCTACAATGAGCAGTTCTTC
cdr3_aa: CASTGTYNEQFF

d_call: NA
clone_size: few
j_call: TRBJ2-3
v_call: TRBV2
cdr3_nt: TGTGCCAGCACTCAGGGACTCCCCACAGATACGCAGTATTTT
cdr3_aa: CASTQGLPTDTQYF

d_call: TRBD1
clone_size: few
j_call: TRBJ2-2
v_call: TRBV10-3
cdr3_nt: TGTGCCATCAGGGCAGGGGGCACCGGGGAGCTGTTTTTT
cdr3_aa: CAIRAGGTGELFF

d_call: TRBD2
clone_size: NA
j_call: TRBJ2-5
v_call: TRBV11-3
cdr3_nt: TGTGCCAGCAGCTTAGATGGGGGGGGACAAGAGACCCAGTACTTC
cdr3_aa: CASSLDGGGQETQYF

d_call: NA
clone_size: NA
j_call: TRBJ1-1
v_call: TRBV9
cdr3_nt: TGTGCCAGCAGCGGCGGCAAAGGCACTGAAGCTTTCTTT
cdr3_aa: CASSGGKGTEAFF

d_call: TRBD1
clone_size: once
j_call: TRBJ1-1
v_call: TRBV9
cdr3_nt: TGTGCCAGCAGCGCAAGACAGGGTGGGAACACTGAAGCTTTCTTT
cdr3_aa: CASSARQGGNTEAFF

d_call: NA
clone_size: once
j_call: TRBJ1-6
v_call: TRBV15
cdr3_nt: TGTGCCACCAGCAGAGATAGGAATAGCAATTCACCCCTCCACTTT
cdr3_aa: CATSRDRNSNSPLHF

d_call: TRBD2
clone_size: NA
j_call: TRBJ2-1
v_call: TRBV19
cdr3_nt: TGTGCCAGTAGTACAAGGACTAGCGGGGGGGCAAATGAGCAGTTCTTC
cdr3_aa: CASSTRTSGGANEQFF

d_call: NA
clone_size: NA
j_call: TRBJ2-2
v_call: TRBV14
cdr3_nt: TGTGCCAGCGCCCTCGGGGGACCGAACACCGGGGAGCTGTTTTTT
cdr3_aa: CASALGGPNTGELFF

d_call: TRBD1
clone_size: NA
j_call: TRBJ1-1
v_call: TRBV2
cdr3_nt: TGTGCCAGCAGGGGGGGACAGGGGAACACTGAAGCTTTCTTT
cdr3_aa: CASRGGQGNTEAFF

d_call: NA
clone_size: NA
j_call: TRBJ2-4
v_call: TRBV5-4
cdr3_nt: TGTGCCAGCAGCTTGGGAAAAATTGAGGACATTCAGTACTTC
cdr3_aa: CASSLGKIEDIQYF

d_call: NA
clone_size: NA
j_call: TRBJ1-1
v_call: TRBV25-1
cdr3_nt: TGTGCCAGCACGTATTCAGGGTTCGGGGCTTTCTTT
cdr3_aa: CASTYSGFGAFF

d_call: NA
clone_size: NA
j_call: TRBJ1-2
v_call: TRBV27
cdr3_nt: TGTGCCACAGGTGGGGGGGCTTATGGCTACACCTTC
cdr3_aa: CATGGGAYGYTF

d_call: NA
clone_size: NA
j_call: TRBJ1-2
v_call: TRBV6-5
cdr3_nt: TGTGCCAGCAGTTCCCCGGGGGGGGCGCGACATGGCTACACCTTC
cdr3_aa: CASSSPGGARHGYTF

d_call: NA
clone_size: NA
j_call: TRBJ2-3
v_call: TRBV6-4
cdr3_nt: TGTGCCAGCAGTGACAGGGGTGGAGATACGCAGTATTTT
cdr3_aa: CASSDRGGDTQYF

d_call: NA
clone_size: NA
j_call: TRBJ2-3
v_call: TRBV18
cdr3_nt: TGTGCCAGCTCACCCTCGGGCACAGATACGCAGTATTTT
cdr3_aa: CASSPSGTDTQYF

d_call: NA
clone_size: NA
j_call: TRBJ2-3
v_call: TRBV6-6
cdr3_nt: TGTGCCAGCAGTAACTTAGCAGGGGATACGCAGTATTTT
cdr3_aa: CASSNLAGDTQYF

d_call: TRBD2
clone_size: NA
j_call: TRBJ2-3
v_call: TRBV7-8
cdr3_nt: TGTGCCAGCAGCTTAGTGCGGGGGTGGACAGATACGCAGTATTTT
cdr3_aa: CASSLVRGWTDTQYF

d_call: NA
clone_size: NA
j_call: TRBJ1-1
v_call: TRBV6-1
cdr3_nt: TGTGCCAGCAGTGAAGAGTTGAGGACTGAAGCTTTCTTT
cdr3_aa: CASSEELRTEAFF

d_call: TRBD1
clone_size: few
j_call: TRBJ1-5
v_call: TRBV5-6
cdr3_nt: TGTGCCAGCAGCTTGGGAGGACAGGGAAATCAGCCCCAGCATTTT
cdr3_aa: CASSLGGQGNQPQHF

d_call: TRBD1
clone_size: NA
j_call: TRBJ1-5
v_call: TRBV10-3
cdr3_nt: TGTGCCATCAGAGGGACAGGGCTCGGTAATCAGCCCCAGCATTTT
cdr3_aa: CAIRGTGLGNQPQHF

d_call: NA
clone_size: few
j_call: TRBJ2-1
v_call: TRBV5-1
cdr3_nt: TGCGCCAGCAGCTTGGCCGGGCAGGGGCAGATTACCTACAATGAGCAGTTCTTC
cdr3_aa: CASSLAGQGQITYNEQFF

d_call: TRBD1
clone_size: few
j_call: TRBJ1-4
v_call: TRBV7-9
cdr3_nt: TGTGCCAGCAGCTCCCCCAGGGGGACTAATGAAAAACTGTTTTTT
cdr3_aa: CASSSPRGTNEKLFF

d_call: TRBD2
clone_size: few
j_call: TRBJ2-3
v_call: TRBV4-2
cdr3_nt: TGTGCCAGCAGCCAAGATCGACTAGCGACAGATACGCAGTATTTT
cdr3_aa: CASSQDRLATDTQYF